Below are 11 T cell receptor beta chains sequenced from a single sample in a study of blood T cells in healthy people across ages. A second 7 to 11 cycle PCR used barcoded and J-beta primers. MiXCR was run by TCRdb on the 5' RACE reads, yielding one entry per CDR3 protein. The table shows about 730,000 distinct CDR3 sequences, with around 46% occurring only once. Sequencing was carried out using blood. Receptors were obtained from a woman between 55 and 75 years old in good health.

The CDR3 DNA reads TGTGCCAGCAGTAAAGGGACAGGCATGAACACTGAAGCTTTCTTT. It codes for CASSKGTGMNTEAFF. The chain is built from TRBV12-3 or TRBV12-4 and TRBJ1-1, with 8 positions matching TRBD1. J lost 0 bases, V lost 5 bases, and 5 bases had no gene match. The CDR3 runs 15 residues.

The chain couples TRBV27 to TRBJ2-7, with a tentative D call TRBD2 (6 bases). CDR1 is MNHEY, CDR2 SMNVEV, per germline (reference sequence). The CDR3 has 13 residues. V dropped 5 bases and J dropped 6 bases, with 14 bases sitting between them. The CDR3 loop is CASSPPGGAEQYF. The DNA for the CDR3 is TGTGCCAGCAGTCCCCCAGGAGGGGCCGAGCAGTACTTC.

The chain joins TRBV28 to TRBJ2-1, with TRBD1 matching 7 bases. Germline lookup yields CDR1 MDHEN and CDR2 SYDVKM. The CDR3 has 13 residues. With V trimmed by 6 bases and J by 5 bases, 4 bases remained unmatched. CDR3 bases: TGTGCCAGCAGATCCGGACAGGACAATGAGCAGTTCTTC. Protein product: CASRSGQDNEQFF.

The CDR3 reads CASIIPGTEAFF. The CDR3 DNA reads TGCGCCAGCATCATCCCGGGCACTGAAGCTTTCTTT. The chain is built from TRBV5-1 and TRBJ1-1; D remains unclear. The CDR3 loop spans 12 amino acids. Trimming pared 6 bases from V and 4 bases from J, leaving 10 bases between. Germline lookup yields CDR1 SGHRS and CDR2 YFSETQ.

In this sample, this clonotype turned up a few times. Possible read error: a much larger clone is one base away. The chain employs TRBV5-6 and TRBJ2-5; 7 bases map to TRBD2. The CDR3 length is 13 residues. With V trimmed by 3 bases and J by 7 bases, 6 bases remained unmatched. The germline CDR1 and CDR2 sequences are SGHDT and YYEEEE. The CDR3 protein is CASSSGTKATQYF. CDR3 coding DNA: TGTGCCAGCAGCTCCGGGACTAAAGCGACCCAGTACTTC.

In this sample, this clonotype turned up once. The V gene is TRBV7-2, the J gene TRBJ2-5; D unclear. Germline V gives CDR1 SGHTA, CDR2 FQGNSA. V was trimmed by 7 bases and J by 11 bases, leaving 23 bases between them. This CDR3 has 14 residues. This CDR3 reads CASTLQKLYNEQYF. The DNA for the CDR3 is TGTGCCAGCACCCTACAGAAACTTTACAATGAGCAGTACTTC.

This clonotype was observed a few times. This sequence joins TRBV12-3 or TRBV12-4 and TRBJ2-7; D remains unclear. V was trimmed by 3 bases and J by 2 bases, leaving 11 bases between them. CDR3 length equals 14 residues. The CDR3 DNA sequence: TGTGCCAGCAGTTTTATTGTCGGAACCTACGAGCAGTACTTC. Translating it yields CASSFIVGTYEQYF.

The chain couples TRBV6-2 or TRBV6-3 to TRBJ2-4; 7 positions agree with TRBD2. The CDR3 consists of 20 residues. V gave up 0 bases and J gave up 0 bases; unmatched junction bases: 14. Germline CDR1 reads MNHEY; CDR2 reads SVGEGT. The CDR3 region has the DNA TGTGCCAGCAGTTACTCTGGCAGAAACCCTAGCGGAGGAGCCAAAAACATTCAGTACTTC. Its protein product is CASSYSGRNPSGGAKNIQYF.

The V call is TRBV5-1, the J call TRBJ2-1; 9 bases are shared with TRBD2. The J call is in doubt because the DNA end fits TRBJ2-7 better. This CDR3 contains 15 residues. Germline assignment: CDR1 SGHRS and CDR2 YFSETQ. CDR3 DNA sequence: TGCGCCAGCAGGAGTAGCGGGAGTGGATACAATGAGCAGTACTTC. Protein sequence: CASRSSGSGYNEQYF.

The CDR3, as DNA: TGTGCCAGCAGCTTAAAGGGAACCACCGGGGAGCTGTTTTTT. This translates into CASSLKGTTGELFF. J is TRBJ2-2 and V is TRBV7-8; D gene unclear. The CDR3 is 14 residues long. Trimming removed 2 bases at V and 4 bases at J, with 8 bases between. The germline V gene encodes CDR1 SGHVS and CDR2 FQNEAQ.

This clonotype was detected a few times. The rearrangement uses TRBV4-1 and TRBJ2-7; 7 bases map to TRBD2. The germline gives CDR1 MGHRA, CDR2 YSYEKL. The CDR3 extends over 17 amino acids. V shed 0 bases, J shed 0 bases, and the junction held 8 bases outside the gene matches. CDR3 amino acids: CASSQEGLGLTSYEQYF. For the CDR3, the DNA is TGCGCCAGCAGCCAAGAAGGACTAGGCCTAACCTCCTACGAGCAGTACTTC.